The source of this T cell receptor (beta chain) is a study of blood T cells in healthy people across ages. At the level of the study: Capture by template switching was about one barcoded beta molecule per two T cells.

This clonotype was counted ten times or more. The CDR3 loop spans 16 amino acids. Germline V CDR1 and CDR2: SQVTM, ANQGSEA. V shed 4 bases and J 8 bases; nucleotides not matched to a gene: 10. Through a sample-barcoded 5' primer and a J-beta primer mix, a second PCR was run for 7 to 11 cycles. TCRdb fed the 5' RACE reads into MiXCR, producing one record per CDR3 protein. The sample holds some 1.4 million distinct CDR3 sequences, 40% to 50% seen once. The clonotype comes from a woman aged 18-35 years in good health. The chain uses TRBV29-1 and TRBJ2-1; 14 positions agree with TRBD2. The sequencing sample was made of blood. The CDR3 region is CSVGSQGLAGVDEQFF. Here the CDR3 DNA reads TGCAGCGTTGGATCCCAGGGACTAGCGGGAGTGGATGAGCAGTTCTTC.